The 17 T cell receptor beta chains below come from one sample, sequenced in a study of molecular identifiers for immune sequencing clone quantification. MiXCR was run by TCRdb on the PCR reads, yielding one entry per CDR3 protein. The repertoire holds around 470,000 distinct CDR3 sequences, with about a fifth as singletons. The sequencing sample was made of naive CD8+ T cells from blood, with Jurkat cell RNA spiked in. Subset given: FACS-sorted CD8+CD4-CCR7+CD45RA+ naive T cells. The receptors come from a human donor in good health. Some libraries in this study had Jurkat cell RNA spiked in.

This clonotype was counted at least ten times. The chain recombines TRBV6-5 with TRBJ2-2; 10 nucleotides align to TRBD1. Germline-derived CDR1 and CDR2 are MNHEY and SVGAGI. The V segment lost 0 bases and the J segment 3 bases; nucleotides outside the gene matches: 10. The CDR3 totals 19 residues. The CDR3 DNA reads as TGTGCCAGCAGTTACTCTTCCGTGACAGGGGGCGCGGACACCGGGGAGCTGTTTTTT. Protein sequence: CASSYSSVTGGADTGELFF.

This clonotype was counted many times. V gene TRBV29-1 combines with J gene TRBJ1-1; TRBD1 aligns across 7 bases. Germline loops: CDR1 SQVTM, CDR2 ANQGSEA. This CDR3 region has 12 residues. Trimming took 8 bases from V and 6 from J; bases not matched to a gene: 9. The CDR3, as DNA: TGCAGCCTCCAACTCGGGACAGCTGAAGCTTTCTTT. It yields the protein CSLQLGTAEAFF.

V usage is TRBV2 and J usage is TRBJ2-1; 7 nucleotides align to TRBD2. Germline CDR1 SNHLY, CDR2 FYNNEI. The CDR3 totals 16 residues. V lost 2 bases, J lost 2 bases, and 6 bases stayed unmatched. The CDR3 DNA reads TGTGCCAGCAGTGAAAACCCCGGGACTACCTACAATGAGCAGTTCTTC. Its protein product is CASSENPGTTYNEQFF.

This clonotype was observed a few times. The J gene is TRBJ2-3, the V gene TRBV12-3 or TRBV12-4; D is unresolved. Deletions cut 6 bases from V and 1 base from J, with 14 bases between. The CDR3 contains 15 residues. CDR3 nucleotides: TGTGCCAGCAGAGGACCTTCTGCTGGCACAGATACGCAGTATTTT. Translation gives CASRGPSAGTDTQYF.

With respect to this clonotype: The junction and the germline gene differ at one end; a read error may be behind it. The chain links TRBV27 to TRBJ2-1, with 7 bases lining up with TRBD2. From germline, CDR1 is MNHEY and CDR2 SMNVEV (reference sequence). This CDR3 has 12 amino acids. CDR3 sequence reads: CASSLPSGEQSF. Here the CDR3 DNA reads TGTGCCAGCAGTTTACCTAGCGGTGAGCAGTCCTTC.

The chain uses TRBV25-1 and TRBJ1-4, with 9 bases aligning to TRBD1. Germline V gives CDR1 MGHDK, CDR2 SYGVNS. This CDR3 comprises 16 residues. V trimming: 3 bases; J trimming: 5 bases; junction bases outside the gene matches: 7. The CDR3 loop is CASSDLSGTGNEKLFF. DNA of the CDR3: TGTGCCAGCAGTGATCTTTCCGGGACAGGGAATGAAAAACTGTTTTTT.

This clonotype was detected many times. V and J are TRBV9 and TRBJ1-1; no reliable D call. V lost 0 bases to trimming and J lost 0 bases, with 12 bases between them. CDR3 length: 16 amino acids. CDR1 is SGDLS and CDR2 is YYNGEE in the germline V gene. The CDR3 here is CASSVVEGSMNTEAFF. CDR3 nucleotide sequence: TGTGCCAGCAGCGTAGTAGAGGGCTCCATGAACACTGAAGCTTTCTTT.

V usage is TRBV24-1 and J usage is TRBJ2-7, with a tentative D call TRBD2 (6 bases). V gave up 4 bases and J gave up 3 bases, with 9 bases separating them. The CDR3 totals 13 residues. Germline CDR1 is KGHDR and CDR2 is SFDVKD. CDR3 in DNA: TGTGCCACCAGTGACGCGGACTACTACGAGCAGTACTTC. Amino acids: CATSDADYYEQYF.

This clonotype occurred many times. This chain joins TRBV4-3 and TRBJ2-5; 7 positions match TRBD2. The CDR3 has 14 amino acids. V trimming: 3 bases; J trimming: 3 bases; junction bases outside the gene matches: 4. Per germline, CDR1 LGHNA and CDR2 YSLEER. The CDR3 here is CASSHRLAKETQYF. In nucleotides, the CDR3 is TGCGCCAGCAGCCACAGACTAGCCAAAGAGACCCAGTACTTC.

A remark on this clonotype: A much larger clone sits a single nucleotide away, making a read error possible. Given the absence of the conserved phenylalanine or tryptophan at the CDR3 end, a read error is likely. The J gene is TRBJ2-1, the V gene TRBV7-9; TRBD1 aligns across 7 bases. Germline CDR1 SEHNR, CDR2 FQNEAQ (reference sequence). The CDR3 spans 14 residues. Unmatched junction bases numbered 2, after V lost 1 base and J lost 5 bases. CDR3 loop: CASSLVGQNNEQFS. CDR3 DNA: TGTGCCAGCAGCTTAGTGGGACAGAACAATGAGCAGTTCTCC.

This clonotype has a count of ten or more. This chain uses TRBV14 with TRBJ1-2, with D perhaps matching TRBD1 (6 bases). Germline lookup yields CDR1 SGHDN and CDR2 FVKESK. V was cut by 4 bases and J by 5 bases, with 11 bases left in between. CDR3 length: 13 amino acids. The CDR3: CASSRGQNYGYTF. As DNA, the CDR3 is TGTGCCAGCAGCCGTGGACAGAATTATGGCTACACCTTC.

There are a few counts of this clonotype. The DNA of the CDR3 is TGTGCCAGCAGCTTTGGACAGGGCAAAAACATTCAGTACTTC. It specifies CASSFGQGKNIQYF. The chain recombines TRBV7-6 with TRBJ2-4; 8 nucleotides line up with TRBD1. V dropped 3 bases and J dropped 3; count of bases not matched to a gene: 1. The CDR3 has 14 residues. CDR1 and CDR2 (germline): SGHVS, FNYEAQ.

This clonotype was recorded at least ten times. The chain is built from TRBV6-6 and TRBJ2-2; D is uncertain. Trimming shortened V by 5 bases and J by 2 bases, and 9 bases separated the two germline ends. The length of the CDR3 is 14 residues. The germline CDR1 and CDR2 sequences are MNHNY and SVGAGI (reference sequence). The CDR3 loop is CASSTPFNTGELFF. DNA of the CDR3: TGTGCCAGCAGTACTCCTTTTAACACCGGGGAGCTGTTTTTT.

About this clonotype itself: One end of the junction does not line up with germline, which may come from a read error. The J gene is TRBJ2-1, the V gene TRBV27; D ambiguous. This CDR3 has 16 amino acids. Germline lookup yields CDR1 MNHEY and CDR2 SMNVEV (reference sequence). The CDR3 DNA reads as TGTGCCAGCAATTTATTAGGCCCGACCGATTACAATGAGCAGTTCTTC. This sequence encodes CASNLLGPTDYNEQFF.

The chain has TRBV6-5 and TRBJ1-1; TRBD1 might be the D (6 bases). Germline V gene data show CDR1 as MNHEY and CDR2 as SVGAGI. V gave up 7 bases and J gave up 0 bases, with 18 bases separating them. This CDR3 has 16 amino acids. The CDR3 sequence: CASNAQPDSLNTEAFF. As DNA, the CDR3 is TGTGCCAGCAACGCCCAGCCGGACAGCTTGAACACTGAAGCTTTCTTT.

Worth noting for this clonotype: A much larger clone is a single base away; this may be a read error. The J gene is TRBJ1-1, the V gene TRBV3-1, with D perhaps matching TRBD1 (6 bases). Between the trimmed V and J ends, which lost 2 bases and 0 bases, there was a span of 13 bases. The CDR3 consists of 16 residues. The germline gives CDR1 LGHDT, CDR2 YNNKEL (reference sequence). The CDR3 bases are TGTGCCAGCAGCCAATTAGAGACAGGATTGAACACTGAAGCTTTCTTT. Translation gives CASSQLETGLNTEAFF.

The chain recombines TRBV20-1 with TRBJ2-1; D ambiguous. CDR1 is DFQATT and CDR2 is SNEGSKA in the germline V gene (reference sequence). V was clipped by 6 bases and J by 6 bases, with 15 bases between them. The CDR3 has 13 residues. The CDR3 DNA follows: TGCAGTGCGGGCCGCAGTACCGGCAATGAGCAGTTCTTC. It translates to CSAGRSTGNEQFF.